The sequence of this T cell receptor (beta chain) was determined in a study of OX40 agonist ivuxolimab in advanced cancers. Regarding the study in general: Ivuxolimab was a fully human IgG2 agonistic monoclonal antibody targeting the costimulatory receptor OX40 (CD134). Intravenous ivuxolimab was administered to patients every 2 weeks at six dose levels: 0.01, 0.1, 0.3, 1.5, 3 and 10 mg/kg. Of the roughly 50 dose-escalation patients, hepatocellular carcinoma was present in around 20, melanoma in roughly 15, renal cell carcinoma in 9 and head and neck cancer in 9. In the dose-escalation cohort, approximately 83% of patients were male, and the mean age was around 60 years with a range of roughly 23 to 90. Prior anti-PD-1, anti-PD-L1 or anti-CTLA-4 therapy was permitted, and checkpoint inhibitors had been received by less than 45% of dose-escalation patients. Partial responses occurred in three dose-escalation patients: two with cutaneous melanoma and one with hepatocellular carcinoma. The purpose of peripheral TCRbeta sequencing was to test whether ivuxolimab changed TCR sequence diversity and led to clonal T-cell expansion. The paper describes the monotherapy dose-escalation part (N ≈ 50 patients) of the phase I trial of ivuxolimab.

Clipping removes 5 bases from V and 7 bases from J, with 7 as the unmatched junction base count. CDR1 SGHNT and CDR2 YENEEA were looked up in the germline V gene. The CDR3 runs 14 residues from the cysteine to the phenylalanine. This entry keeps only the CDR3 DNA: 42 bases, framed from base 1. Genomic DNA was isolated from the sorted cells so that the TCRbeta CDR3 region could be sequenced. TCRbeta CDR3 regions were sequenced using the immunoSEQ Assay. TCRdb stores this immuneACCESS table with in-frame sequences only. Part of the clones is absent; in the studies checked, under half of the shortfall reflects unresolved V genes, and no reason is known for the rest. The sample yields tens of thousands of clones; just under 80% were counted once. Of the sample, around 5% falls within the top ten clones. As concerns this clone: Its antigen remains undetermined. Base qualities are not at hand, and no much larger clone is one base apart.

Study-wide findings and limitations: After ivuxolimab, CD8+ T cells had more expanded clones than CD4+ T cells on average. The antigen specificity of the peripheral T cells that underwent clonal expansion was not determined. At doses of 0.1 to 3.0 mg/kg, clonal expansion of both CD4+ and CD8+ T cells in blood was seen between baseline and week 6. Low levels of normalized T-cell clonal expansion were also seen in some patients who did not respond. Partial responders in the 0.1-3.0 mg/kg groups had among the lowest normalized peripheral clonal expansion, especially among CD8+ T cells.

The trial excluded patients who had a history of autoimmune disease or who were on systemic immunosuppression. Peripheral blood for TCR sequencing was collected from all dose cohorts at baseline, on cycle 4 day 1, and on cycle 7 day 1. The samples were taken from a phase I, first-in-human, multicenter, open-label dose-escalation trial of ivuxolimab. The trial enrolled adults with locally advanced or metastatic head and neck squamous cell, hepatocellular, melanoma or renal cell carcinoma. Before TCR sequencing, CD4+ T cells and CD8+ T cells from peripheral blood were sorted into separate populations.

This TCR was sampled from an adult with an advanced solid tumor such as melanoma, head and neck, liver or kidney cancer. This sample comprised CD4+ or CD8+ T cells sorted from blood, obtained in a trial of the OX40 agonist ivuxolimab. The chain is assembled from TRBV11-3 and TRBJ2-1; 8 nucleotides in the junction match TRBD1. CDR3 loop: CASSIRGHGNEQFF. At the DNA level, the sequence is TGTGCCAGCAGCATCAGGGGGCATGGGAATGAGCAGTTCTTC.